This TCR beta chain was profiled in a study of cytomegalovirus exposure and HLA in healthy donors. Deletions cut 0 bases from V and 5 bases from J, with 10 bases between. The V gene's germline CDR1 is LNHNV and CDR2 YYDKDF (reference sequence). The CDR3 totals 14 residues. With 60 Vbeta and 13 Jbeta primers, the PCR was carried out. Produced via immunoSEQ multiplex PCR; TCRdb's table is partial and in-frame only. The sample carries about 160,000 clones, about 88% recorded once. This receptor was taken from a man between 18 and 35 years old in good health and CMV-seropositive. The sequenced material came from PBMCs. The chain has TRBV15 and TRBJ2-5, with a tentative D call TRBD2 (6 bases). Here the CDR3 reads CATSRDLGGETQYF. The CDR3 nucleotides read TGTGCCACCAGCAGAGATCTAGGAGGGGAGACCCAGTACTTC.